What follows are 12 T cell receptor beta chains derived from one specimen sequenced in a study of cytomegalovirus exposure and HLA in healthy donors. The PCR contained 60 Vbeta and 13 Jbeta primers. The repertoire was sequenced with immunoSEQ multiplex PCR; TCRdb's copy has only in-frame clones and lacks some. The repertoire holds 100,000 to 150,000 clones, with about 85% as singletons. Sample: PBMCs. These receptors were taken from a boy younger than 18 in good health and CMV-seronegative.

The chain uses TRBV13 and TRBJ2-5; D gene ambiguous. Trimming removed 4 bases at V and 1 base at J, with 19 bases between. This CDR3 has 17 residues. Looked up from germline, CDR1 is PRHDT and CDR2 is FYEKMQ (reference sequence). This CDR3 is CASSWSVVGLLQETQYF. The CDR3 coding sequence is TGTGCCAGCAGCTGGTCGGTAGTGGGCCTTCTCCAAGAGACCCAGTACTTC.

V usage is TRBV5-1 and J usage is TRBJ2-5, with TRBD2 matching over 7 bases. The CDR3 is made up of 15 amino acids. V lost 3 bases to trimming and J lost 5 bases; unmatched junction nucleotides: 10. From germline, CDR1 is SGHRS and CDR2 YFSETQ. The CDR3 region has the DNA TGCGCCAGCAGCTCCATGCAGACTAGCAGGGAGACCCAGTACTTC. This translates into CASSSMQTSRETQYF.

The J gene is TRBJ2-5, the V gene TRBV4-2, with D perhaps TRBD2 (5 bases). The end of the DNA aligns better with TRBJ2-7, so the J call may be wrong. Germline V CDR1 and CDR2: LGHNA, YNFKEQ. This CDR3 has 16 amino acids. The CDR3 loop is CASSPGTGFTAYEQYF. CDR3 DNA: TGTGCCAGCAGCCCGGGAACGGGGTTTACCGCCTACGAGCAGTACTTC.

The chain uses TRBV9 and TRBJ1-1; 11 nucleotides align to TRBD1. The CDR3 runs to 18 residues. Trimming cost V 3 bases and J 4 bases; bases outside gene matches: 14. Germline lookup yields CDR1 SGDLS and CDR2 YYNGEE. CDR3 in DNA: TGTGCCAGCAGCGCAGATCCCGGGACAGGGGGTAAGGGCACTGAAGCTTTCTTT. This gives the protein CASSADPGTGGKGTEAFF.

This clone was seen more than once but under ten times. The chain employs TRBV25-1 and TRBJ1-3; 7 bases map to TRBD1. The CDR3 has 16 amino acids. Unmatched junction bases numbered 10, after V lost 4 bases and J lost 4 bases. The germline gives CDR1 MGHDK, CDR2 SYGVNS. CDR3 sequence: CASSATPGTEGNTIYF. As DNA, the CDR3 is TGTGCCAGCAGTGCAACCCCCGGGACAGAAGGAAACACCATATATTTT.

This clone occurred a few times. The chain links TRBV2 to TRBJ2-7, with D tentatively TRBD1 (5 bases). Trimming pared 6 bases from V and 6 bases from J, leaving 15 bases between. Germline values: CDR1 SNHLY, CDR2 FYNNEI. This CDR3 spans 13 amino acids. This chain's CDR3 is CASRQDISAEQYF. The DNA of the CDR3 is TGTGCCAGCAGACAGGACATTTCGGCCGAGCAGTACTTC. The full variable domain, completed using reference TRBV2 and TRBJ2-7, is EPEVTQTPSHQVTQMGQEVILRCVPISNHLYFYWYRQILGQKVEFLVSFYNNEISEKSEIFDDQFSVERPDGSNFTLKIRSTKLEDSAMYFCASRQDISAEQYFGPGTRLTVT.

The chain employs TRBV6-1 and TRBJ2-1; a possible D gene is TRBD2 (6 bases). V was clipped by 4 bases and J by 8 bases, with 15 bases between them. This CDR3 comprises 14 residues. Germline CDR1 is MNHNS and CDR2 is SASEGT. The CDR3 here is CASSGGDGGYEQFF. Written as DNA, the CDR3 is TGTGCCAGCAGTGGGGGGGACGGAGGGTATGAGCAGTTCTTC.

The chain links TRBV19 to TRBJ2-3, with D possibly being TRBD2 (6 bases). The CDR3 covers 16 residues. V gave up 7 bases and J gave up 1 base, with 18 bases separating them. Germline lookup yields CDR1 LNHDA and CDR2 SQIVND (reference sequence). The CDR3 loop is CASTKRRDRGTDTQYF. The CDR3 DNA follows: TGTGCCAGTACGAAGCGGCGGGATAGGGGCACAGATACGCAGTATTTT.

The CDR3 reads CATSRPTDRGKKQYF. CDR3 nucleotide sequence: TGTGCCACCAGCAGACCGACGGACAGGGGAAAGAAGCAGTACTTC. The chain combines TRBV15 with TRBJ2-7, with 9 bases fitting TRBD1. The CDR3 has 15 residues. The J segment lost 8 bases and the V segment lost 2 bases, leaving 10 bases of the junction unmatched. CDR1 and CDR2 from the germline V gene are LNHNV and YYDKDF (reference sequence).

The chain employs TRBV5-4 and TRBJ2-7; 7 bases match TRBD1. After removal of 0 bases from V and 4 bases from J, the junction contained 7 bases not matched to a gene. The CDR3 has 15 amino acids. Per germline, CDR1 SGHNT and CDR2 YYREEE (reference sequence). CDR3 bases: TGTGCCAGCAGCTTGGCCCCAGGGGGAAAATACGAGCAGTACTTC. It is translated as CASSLAPGGKYEQYF. The whole variable domain, remainder taken from reference TRBV5-4 and TRBJ2-7, is ETGVTQSPTHLIKTRGQQVTLRCSSQSGHNTVSWYQQALGQGPQFIFQYYREEENGRGNFPPRFSGLQFPNYSSELNVNALELDDSALYLCASSLAPGGKYEQYFGPGTRLTVT.

J is TRBJ2-7 and V is TRBV4-1, with D unresolved. Germline CDR1 and CDR2: MGHRA and YSYEKL. The CDR3 extends over 14 amino acids. V was shortened by 4 bases and J by 1 base, with 11 bases between the two germline ends. CDR3 region: CASSPEERSYEQYF. The CDR3 coding sequence is TGCGCCAGCAGCCCAGAAGAGAGGTCCTACGAGCAGTACTTC.

The chain has TRBV9 and TRBJ2-5; 7 nucleotides match TRBD2. This CDR3 region has 14 residues. CDR1 and CDR2 from the germline V gene are SGDLS and YYNGEE. V shed 2 bases and J 3 bases; nucleotides not matched to a gene: 4. CDR3 DNA: TGTGCCAGCAGCGTCGGGACTATGAAAGAGACCCAGTACTTC. The encoded protein is CASSVGTMKETQYF.